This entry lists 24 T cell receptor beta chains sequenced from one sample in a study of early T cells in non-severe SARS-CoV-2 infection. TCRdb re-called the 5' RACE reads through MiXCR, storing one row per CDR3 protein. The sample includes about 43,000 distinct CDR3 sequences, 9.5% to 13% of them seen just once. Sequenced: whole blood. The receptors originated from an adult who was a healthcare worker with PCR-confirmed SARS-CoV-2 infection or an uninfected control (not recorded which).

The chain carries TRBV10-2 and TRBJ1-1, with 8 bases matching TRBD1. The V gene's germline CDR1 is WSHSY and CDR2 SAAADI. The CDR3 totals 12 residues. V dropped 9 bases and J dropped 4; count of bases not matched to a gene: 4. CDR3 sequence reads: CASQGASTEAFF. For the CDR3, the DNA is TGCGCCAGTCAGGGGGCCAGCACTGAAGCTTTCTTT.

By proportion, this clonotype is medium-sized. The CDR3 nucleotides are TGTGCCAGCAGCTTGAACAACGGACATCCACTCCAAGAGACCCAGTACTTC. It specifies CASSLNNGHPLQETQYF. The genes are TRBV11-2 and TRBJ2-5, with D perhaps matching TRBD1 (5 bases). Germline-derived CDR1 and CDR2 are SGHAT and FQNNGV. Trimming stripped 3 bases from V and 1 base from J, with 18 bases between. This CDR3 contains 17 residues.

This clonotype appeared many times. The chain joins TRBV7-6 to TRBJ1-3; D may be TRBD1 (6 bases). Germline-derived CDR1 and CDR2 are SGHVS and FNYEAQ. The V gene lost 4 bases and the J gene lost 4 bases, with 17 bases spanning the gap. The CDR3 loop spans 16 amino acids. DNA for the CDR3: TGTGCCAGCAGCTCTGATTGGGGGGCGTCGGGAAACACCATATATTTT. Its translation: CASSSDWGASGNTIYF.

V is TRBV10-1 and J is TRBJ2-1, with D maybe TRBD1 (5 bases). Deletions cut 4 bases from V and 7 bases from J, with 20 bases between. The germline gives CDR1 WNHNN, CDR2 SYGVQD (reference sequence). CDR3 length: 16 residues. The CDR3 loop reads CASSASRGANRNEQFF. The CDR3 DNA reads TGCGCCAGCAGTGCCAGCCGTGGGGCAAATCGTAATGAGCAGTTCTTC.

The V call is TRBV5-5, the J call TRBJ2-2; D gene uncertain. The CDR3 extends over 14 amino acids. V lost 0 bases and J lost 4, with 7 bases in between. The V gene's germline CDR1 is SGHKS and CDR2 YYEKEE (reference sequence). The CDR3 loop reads CASSLEGFTGELFF. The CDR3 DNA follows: TGTGCCAGCAGCTTGGAAGGCTTCACCGGGGAGCTGTTTTTT.

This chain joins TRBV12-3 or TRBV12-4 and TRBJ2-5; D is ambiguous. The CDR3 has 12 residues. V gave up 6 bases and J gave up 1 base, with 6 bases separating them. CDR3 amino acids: CASSQTQETQYF. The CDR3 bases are TGTGCCAGCAGCCAGACCCAAGAGACCCAGTACTTC.

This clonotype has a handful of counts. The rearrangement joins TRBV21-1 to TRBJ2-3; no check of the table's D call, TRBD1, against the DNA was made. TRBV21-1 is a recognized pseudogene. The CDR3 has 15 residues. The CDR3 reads CASSLGRGVPDTQYF. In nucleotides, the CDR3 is TGTGCCAGCAGCCTGGGACGAGGTGTCCCAGATACGCAGTATTTT.

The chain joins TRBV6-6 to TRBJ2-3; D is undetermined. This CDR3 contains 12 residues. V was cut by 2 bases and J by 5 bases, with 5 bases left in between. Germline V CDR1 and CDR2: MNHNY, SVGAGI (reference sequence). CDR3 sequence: CASSYRRDTQYF. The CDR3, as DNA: TGTGCCAGCAGTTACAGGAGAGATACGCAGTATTTT.

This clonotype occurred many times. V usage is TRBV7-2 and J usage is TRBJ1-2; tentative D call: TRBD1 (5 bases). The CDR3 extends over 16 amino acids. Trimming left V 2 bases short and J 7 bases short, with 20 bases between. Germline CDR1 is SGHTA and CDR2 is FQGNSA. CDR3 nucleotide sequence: TGTGCCAGCAGCTTATCAGGGCGAGGGACTATGGGTGGCTACACCTTC. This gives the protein CASSLSGRGTMGGYTF.

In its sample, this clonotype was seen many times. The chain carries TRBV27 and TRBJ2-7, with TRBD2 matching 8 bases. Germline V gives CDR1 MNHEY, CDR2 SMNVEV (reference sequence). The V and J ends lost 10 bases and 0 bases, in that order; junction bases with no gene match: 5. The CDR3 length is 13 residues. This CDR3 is CATRGGPSYEQYF. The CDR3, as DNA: TGTGCCACCCGGGGGGGTCCCTCCTACGAGCAGTACTTC.

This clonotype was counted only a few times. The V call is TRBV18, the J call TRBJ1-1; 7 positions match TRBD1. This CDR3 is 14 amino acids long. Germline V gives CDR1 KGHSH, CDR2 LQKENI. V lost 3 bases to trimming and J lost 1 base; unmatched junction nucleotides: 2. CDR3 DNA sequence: TGTGCCAGCTCACCGGGACAGCAGAACACTGAAGCTTTCTTT. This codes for CASSPGQQNTEAFF.

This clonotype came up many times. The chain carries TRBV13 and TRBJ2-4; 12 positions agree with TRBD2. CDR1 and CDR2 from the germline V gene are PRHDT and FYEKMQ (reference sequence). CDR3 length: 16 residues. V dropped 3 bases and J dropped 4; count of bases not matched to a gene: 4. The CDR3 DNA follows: TGTGCCAGCAGCTTGTATGGGACTAGCGGGAAAAACATTCAGTACTTC. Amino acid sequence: CASSLYGTSGKNIQYF.

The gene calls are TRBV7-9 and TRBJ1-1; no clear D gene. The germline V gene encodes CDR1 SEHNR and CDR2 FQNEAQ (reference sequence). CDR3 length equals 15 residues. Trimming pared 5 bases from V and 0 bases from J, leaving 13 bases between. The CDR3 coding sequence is TGTGCCAGCAGCAGCCGAAAGGAATTGAACACTGAAGCTTTCTTT. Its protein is CASSSRKELNTEAFF.

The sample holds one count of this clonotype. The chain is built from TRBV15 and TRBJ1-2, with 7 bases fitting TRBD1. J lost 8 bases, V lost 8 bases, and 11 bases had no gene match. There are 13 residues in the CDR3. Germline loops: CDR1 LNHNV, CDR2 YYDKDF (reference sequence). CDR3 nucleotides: TGTGCCACCTCCCCCCGACAGGGAAGCGGCTACACCTTC. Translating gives CATSPRQGSGYTF.

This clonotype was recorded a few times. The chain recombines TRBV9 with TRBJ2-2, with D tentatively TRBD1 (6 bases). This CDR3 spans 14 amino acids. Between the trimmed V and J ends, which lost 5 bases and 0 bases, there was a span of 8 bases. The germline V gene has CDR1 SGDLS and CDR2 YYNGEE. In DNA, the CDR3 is TGTGCCAGCAGTTGGGACACGAACACCGGGGAGCTGTTTTTT. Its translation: CASSWDTNTGELFF.

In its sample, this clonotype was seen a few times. The CDR3 DNA reads TGCAGTGCTAGAGATCTTACAGGTAGCAATCAGCCCCAGCATTTT. This encodes CSARDLTGSNQPQHF. This chain joins TRBV20-1 and TRBJ1-5, with a possible D match to TRBD1 (5 bases). The CDR3 contains 15 residues. V was clipped by 0 bases and J by 0 bases, with 9 bases between them. The V gene's germline CDR1 is DFQATT and CDR2 SNEGSKA (reference sequence).

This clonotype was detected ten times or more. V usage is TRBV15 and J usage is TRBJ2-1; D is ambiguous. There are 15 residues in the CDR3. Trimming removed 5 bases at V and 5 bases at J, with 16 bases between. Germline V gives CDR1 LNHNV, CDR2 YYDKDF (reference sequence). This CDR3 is CATSGYLDFHNEQFF. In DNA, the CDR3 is TGTGCCACCAGCGGGTATCTCGACTTTCACAATGAGCAGTTCTTC.

CDR3 bases: TGTGCCAGCAGCTTAACCCACACAGATACGCAGTATTTT. It is translated as CASSLTHTDTQYF. This sequence joins TRBV7-9 and TRBJ2-3; D remains unclear. The CDR3 covers 13 residues. CDR1 and CDR2 from the germline V gene are SEHNR and FQNEAQ (reference sequence). V lost 2 bases to trimming and J lost 2 bases, with 5 bases between them.

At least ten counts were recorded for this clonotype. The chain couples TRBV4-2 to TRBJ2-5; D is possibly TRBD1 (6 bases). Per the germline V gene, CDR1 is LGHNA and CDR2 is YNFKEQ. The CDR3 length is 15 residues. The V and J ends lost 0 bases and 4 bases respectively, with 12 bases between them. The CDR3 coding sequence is TGTGCCAGCAGCCAAGATAACTGGGGGCCAGAGACCCAGTACTTC. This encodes CASSQDNWGPETQYF.

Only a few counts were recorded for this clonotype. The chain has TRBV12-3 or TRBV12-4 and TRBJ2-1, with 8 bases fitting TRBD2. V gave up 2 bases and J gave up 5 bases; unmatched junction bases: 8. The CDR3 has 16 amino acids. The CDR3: CASSLSGGGLHNEQFF. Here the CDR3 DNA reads TGTGCCAGCAGTTTATCGGGGGGGGGCCTCCACAATGAGCAGTTCTTC.

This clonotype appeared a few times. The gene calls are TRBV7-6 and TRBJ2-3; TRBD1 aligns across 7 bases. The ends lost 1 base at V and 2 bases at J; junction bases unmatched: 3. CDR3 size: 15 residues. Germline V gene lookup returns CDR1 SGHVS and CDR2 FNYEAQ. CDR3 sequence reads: CASSLVQGNTDTQYF. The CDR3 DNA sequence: TGTGCCAGCAGCTTAGTACAGGGGAACACAGATACGCAGTATTTT.

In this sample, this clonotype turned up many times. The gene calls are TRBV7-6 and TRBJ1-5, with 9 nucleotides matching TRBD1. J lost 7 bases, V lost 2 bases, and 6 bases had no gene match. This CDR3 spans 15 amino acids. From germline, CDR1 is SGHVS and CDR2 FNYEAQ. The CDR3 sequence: CASSLKTGGNQPQHF. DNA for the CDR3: TGTGCCAGCAGCTTAAAGACAGGGGGAAACCAGCCCCAGCATTTT.

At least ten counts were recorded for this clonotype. CDR3 DNA: TGCGCCAGCAGCCAAGAGTCTAGTTGGGGCACAGATACGCAGTATTTT. Its translation: CASSQESSWGTDTQYF. The chain joins TRBV4-3 to TRBJ2-3; D unclear. The V end lost 0 bases, the J end lost 1 base, and 11 bases lay between the germline ends. CDR1 and CDR2 from the germline V gene are LGHNA and YSLEER. The CDR3 contains 16 residues.

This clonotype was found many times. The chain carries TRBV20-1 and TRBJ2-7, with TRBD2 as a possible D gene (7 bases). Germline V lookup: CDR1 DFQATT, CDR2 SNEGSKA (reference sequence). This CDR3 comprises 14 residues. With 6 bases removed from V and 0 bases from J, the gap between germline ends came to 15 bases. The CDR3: CSAPRGAVSYEQYF. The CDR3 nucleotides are TGCAGTGCCCCCCGGGGGGCGGTCTCCTACGAGCAGTACTTC.